This is a list of T cell receptor beta chains from one sample in a study of regulatory T cells in long-lasting Graves disease. MiXCR, applied by TCRdb to the multiplex PCR reads, yields one record per CDR3 protein. This sample has approximately 400,000 distinct CDR3 sequences, with around 16% found just once. The same data also went into a second study, on T cells in Graves' hyperthyroidism and ophthalmopathy.

This specimen consisted of peripheral blood mononuclear cells (PBMCs), obtained at new diagnosis, from a patient treated with antithyroid drugs. Receptors were obtained from a woman aged 40 to 50 with Graves disease. CDR3s include the opening cysteine and the closing phenylalanine or tryptophan. A D gene is named only where the DNA matches it firmly. Some rows mark clone size as missing; the rest say once, few, many or name a class of expanded clone.

v_call	d_call	j_call	clone_size	cdr3_nt	cdr3_aa
TRBV3-1	TRBD2	TRBJ2-1	.	TGTGCCAGCAGCCTGAGTTGGACTAGCGGGATCTACAATGAGCAGTTCTTC	CASSLSWTSGIYNEQFF
TRBV12-3/TRBV12-4	TRBD2	TRBJ2-1	few	TGTGCCAGCAGTTTTGGGTGGGGGGGATACAATGAGCAGTTCTTC	CASSFGWGGYNEQFF
TRBV28	.	TRBJ1-5	many	TGTGCCAGCAGTTTACTGGCAGGGCGAAGTCGGAATCAGCCCCAGCATTTT	CASSLLAGRSRNQPQHF
TRBV2	.	TRBJ2-7	few	TGTGCCATCAGGCCGTTGGGTCCCAATTATAGCTCCTACGAGCAGTACTTC	CAIRPLGPNYSSYEQYF
TRBV5-1	.	TRBJ2-3	.	TGCGCCAGCAGCTATCGACCGGGCGGGAGCACAGATACGCAGTATTTT	CASSYRPGGSTDTQYF
TRBV10-3	.	TRBJ2-3	.	TGTGCCATCAGCCCGACAGGAAACACAGATACGCAGTATTTT	CAISPTGNTDTQYF
TRBV3-1	.	TRBJ1-4	many	TGTGCCAGCAGCTACCCTGGGACCGAAAAACTGTTTTTT	CASSYPGTEKLFF
TRBV5-4	TRBD1	TRBJ2-7	.	TGTGCCAGCAGCGCCGGACAGGGCCTATCCTACGAGCAGTACTTC	CASSAGQGLSYEQYF
TRBV3-1	.	TRBJ2-7	.	TGTGCCAGCAGCCAAGGAGGCGGCGTATACTACGAGCAGTACTTC	CASSQGGGVYYEQYF
TRBV7-2	TRBD1	TRBJ1-1	.	TGTGCCAGCAGCCACCGGGACAGGGGACCCCTAGTGCTAACTGAAGCTTTCTTT	CASSHRDRGPLVLTEAFF
TRBV5-6	TRBD1	TRBJ2-7	many	TGTGCCAGCAGCTATGGACAGGGCCGCTACGAGCAGTACTTC	CASSYGQGRYEQYF
TRBV28	.	TRBJ2-3	many	TGTGCCAGCAGACTACAAAAAAGGGGGGGAGATACGCAGTATTTT	CASRLQKRGGDTQYF
TRBV3-1	.	TRBJ1-6	many	TGTGCCAGCAGCTTCGGACAAAGGGACTCACCCCTCCACTTT	CASSFGQRDSPLHF
TRBV11-3	.	TRBJ2-1	many	TGTGCCAGCAGCTTAGGAGGGAAACTTGGCAATGAGCAGTTCTTC	CASSLGGKLGNEQFF
TRBV14	TRBD1	TRBJ2-7	many	TGTGCCAGCAGCCACTCCGGGACAGGGGGTTACGAGCAGTACTTC	CASSHSGTGGYEQYF
TRBV7-2	.	TRBJ1-3	.	TGTGCCAGCAGCGGAGCCGGAAACACCATATATTTT	CASSGAGNTIYF
TRBV20-1	.	TRBJ2-7	.	TGCAGTGCTTCTGCCGGGGGGCCAGAGCAGTACTTC	CSASAGGPEQYF
TRBV3-1	TRBD2	TRBJ2-1	many	TGTGCCAGCAGCCCAAGGACTAGCGGGGGGGGTGAGCAGTTCTTC	CASSPRTSGGGEQFF
TRBV11-1	TRBD1	TRBJ2-5	many	TGTGCCAGCAGCTTAGGACAGGGAGTACGGGAGACCCAGTACTTC	CASSLGQGVRETQYF
TRBV7-2	.	TRBJ2-2	many	TGTGCCAGCAGCTCCACAGGGAACACCGGGGAGCTGTTTTTT	CASSSTGNTGELFF
TRBV9	TRBD2	TRBJ2-1	.	TGTGCCAGCAGCGCAAGTAGCGGGGCCAAAAACATTCAGTTCTTC	CASSASSGAKNIQFF